A single sample is the source of the 6 T cell receptor beta chains below, sequenced in a study of control samples from healthy donors and cancer patients. Assay: immunoSEQ multiplex PCR; the TCRdb copy retains only in-frame clones and omits some. Of roughly 150,000 clones in the sample, 90% to 95% were seen once. Sequencing was carried out using blood. These receptor sequences come from a woman aged 25 to 39 in good health.

The chain links TRBV25-1 to TRBJ2-7; 10 bases are shared with TRBD1. Trimming took 3 bases from V and 0 from J; bases not matched to a gene: 2. Germline lookup yields CDR1 MGHDK and CDR2 SYGVNS. The length of the CDR3 is 15 residues. This CDR3 reads CASSETGGYSYEQYF. The CDR3 DNA follows: TGTGCCAGCAGTGAGACAGGGGGCTACTCCTACGAGCAGTACTTC.

In its sample, this clone was seen once. The J gene is TRBJ2-7, the V gene TRBV29-1; tentatively, D is TRBD1 (5 bases). V was shortened by 4 bases and J by 7 bases, with 17 bases between the two germline ends. The germline CDR1 and CDR2 sequences are SQVTM and ANQGSEA. The CDR3 runs 13 residues. In DNA form, the CDR3 reads TGCAGCGTTGGGTCAGGGTTTGGTCTGGAGCAGTACTTC. The encoded protein is CSVGSGFGLEQYF.

The chain employs TRBV6-5 and TRBJ1-1; D may be TRBD1 (5 bases). Trimming left V 8 bases short and J 4 bases short, with 14 bases between. Germline assignment: CDR1 MNHEY and CDR2 SVGAGI. The CDR3 covers 13 residues. CDR3 sequence: CASPGGLATEAFF. In DNA, the CDR3 is TGTGCCAGCCCCGGGGGTCTAGCCACTGAAGCTTTCTTT.

The chain employs TRBV19 and TRBJ2-6; D gene ambiguous. V lost 3 bases to trimming and J lost 1 base, with 10 bases between them. CDR3 length equals 16 residues. From germline, CDR1 is LNHDA and CDR2 SQIVND (reference sequence). CDR3 residues: CASSIGSRSGANVLTF. CDR3 bases: TGTGCCAGTAGTATTGGTTCGCGGTCTGGGGCCAACGTCCTGACTTTC.

The chain carries TRBV19 and TRBJ2-7; 8 bases are shared with TRBD2. Germline values: CDR1 LNHDA, CDR2 SQIVND (reference sequence). This CDR3 is 15 amino acids long. With 1 base clipped from V and 3 bases from J, the junction kept 5 bases outside the gene matches. The DNA for the CDR3 is TGTGCCAGTAGTATAGGGAGCGGGAGTGTCTACGAGCAGTACTTC. This sequence encodes CASSIGSGSVYEQYF.

The chain joins TRBV5-1 to TRBJ2-3; 8 nucleotides match TRBD1. The V gene's germline CDR1 is SGHRS and CDR2 YFSETQ. CDR3 length: 15 amino acids. Losses at the gene ends were 3 bases for V and 3 bases for J; bases not matched to a gene: 6. In nucleotides, the CDR3 is TGCGCCAGCAGCTCCGTCGGACAGGGAACAGATACGCAGTATTTT. Its translation: CASSSVGQGTDTQYF.